The 17 T cell receptor beta chains below all came from one sample that was sequenced in a study of shared clonotypes between healthy human individuals. Sequencing was performed with immunoSEQ multiplex PCR; in TCRdb, only in-frame clones are kept and a portion is missing. The top ten hold 0.36% of the sample, which has roughly 2,500,000 clones, approximately 93% seen once. Sequencing input: naive CD4+ T cells from PBMCs. Subset in this sample: CD45RA+ positively selected. These receptors were collected from a man between 18 and 29 years old in good health. Some clones in this sample may be carry-over from other donors' samples.

This chain uses TRBV11-2 with TRBJ2-4, with 7 bases that match TRBD1. Germline V lookup: CDR1 SGHAT, CDR2 FQNNGV. After removal of 1 base from V and 0 bases from J, the junction contained 6 bases not matched to a gene. CDR3 size: 17 residues. The CDR3 here is CASSLVDRKLAKNIQYF. In DNA, the CDR3 is TGTGCCAGCAGCTTAGTGGACAGGAAGCTAGCCAAAAACATTCAGTACTTC.

The chain couples TRBV19 to TRBJ2-5; 9 bases line up with TRBD2. The CDR3 spans 13 residues. V lost 9 bases and J lost 5; bases outside the gene matches: 7. Germline CDR1 reads LNHDA; CDR2 reads SQIVND (reference sequence). The CDR3 protein is CASGVAGAETQYF. For the CDR3, the DNA is TGTGCCAGCGGAGTAGCGGGAGCCGAGACCCAGTACTTC.

The chain combines TRBV4-3 with TRBJ2-2, with 7 nucleotides matching TRBD1. CDR3 length equals 16 residues. Germline values: CDR1 LGHNA, CDR2 YSLEER. J gave up 4 bases and V 1 base, and 6 bases lay outside the gene matches. The CDR3 DNA sequence: TGCGCCAGCAGCCAAGTTTCCAGGGGGAGCACCGGGGAGCTGTTTTTT. Protein sequence: CASSQVSRGSTGELFF.

This clone appeared once. Here the CDR3 reads CASSPGQGYNEQFF. CDR3 coding DNA: TGTGCCAGCAGTCCGGGACAGGGGTACAATGAGCAGTTCTTC. The gene calls are TRBV6-6 and TRBJ2-1; 10 bases are a match to TRBD1. V gave up 5 bases and J gave up 4 bases; unmatched junction bases: 2. This CDR3 is 14 amino acids long. Germline values: CDR1 MNHNY, CDR2 SVGAGI (reference sequence).

The chain employs TRBV4-1 and TRBJ1-1; unclear D gene. V was cut by 0 bases and J by 0 bases, with 11 bases left in between. Germline CDR1 reads MGHRA; CDR2 reads YSYEKL. The CDR3 runs to 16 residues. This CDR3 is CASSQDEGSLNTEAFF. CDR3 bases: TGCGCCAGCAGCCAAGATGAAGGGAGCCTGAACACTGAAGCTTTCTTT.

The chain combines TRBV9 with TRBJ2-1, with D perhaps TRBD2 (6 bases). This CDR3 spans 17 amino acids. Germline assignment: CDR1 SGDLS and CDR2 YYNGEE. Trimming pared 0 bases from V and 0 bases from J, leaving 13 bases between. CDR3 DNA sequence: TGTGCCAGCAGCGTAGTCTCGGGCGGGAACTCCTACAATGAGCAGTTCTTC. Encoded protein: CASSVVSGGNSYNEQFF.

In the case of this clone: Within the sample, other DNA sequences also encode this same CDR3. The chain joins TRBV18 to TRBJ2-1, with 7 bases fitting TRBD2. There are 15 residues in the CDR3. CDR1 is KGHSH and CDR2 is LQKENI in the germline V gene. V shed 3 bases, J shed 4 bases, and the junction held 6 bases outside the gene matches. In nucleotides, the CDR3 is TGTGCCAGCTCACCGGGTCTAGCGGAATACAATGAGCAGTTCTTC. Translation: CASSPGLAEYNEQFF. Full variable domain (rest looked up from reference TRBV18 and TRBJ2-1): NAGVMQNPRHLVRRRGQEARLRCSPMKGHSHVYWYRQLPEEGLKFMVYLQKENIIDESGMPKERFSAEFPKEGPSILRIQQVVRGDSAAYFCASSPGLAEYNEQFFGPGTRLTVL.

The rearrangement joins TRBV25-1 to TRBJ1-3; D call uncertain. The germline CDR1 and CDR2 sequences are MGHDK and SYGVNS. The CDR3 spans 15 residues. The V end lost 1 base, the J end lost 4 bases, and 11 bases lay between the germline ends. CDR3 sequence reads: CASSEFSRTGNTIYF. CDR3 bases: TGTGCCAGCAGTGAATTCAGCAGAACAGGAAACACCATATATTTT.

The gene calls are TRBV6-1 and TRBJ2-7, with 7 bases matching TRBD1. Trimming cost V 4 bases and J 0 bases; bases outside gene matches: 3. The V gene's germline CDR1 is MNHNS and CDR2 SASEGT. The CDR3 totals 14 residues. The CDR3 reads CASSGGQRSYEQYF. The DNA for the CDR3 is TGTGCCAGCAGTGGGGGACAGCGCTCCTACGAGCAGTACTTC.

This rearrangement joins TRBV7-2 to TRBJ1-2; D ambiguous. V gave up 1 base and J gave up 2 bases, with 11 bases separating them. Germline V lookup: CDR1 SGHTA, CDR2 FQGNSA. The CDR3 loop spans 15 amino acids. The CDR3 DNA is TGTGCCAGCAGCTTAGTTTACGATGGGAACTATGGCTACACCTTC. Amino acid sequence: CASSLVYDGNYGYTF. The full variable domain, completed using reference TRBV7-2 and TRBJ1-2, is GAGVSQSPSNKVTEKGKDVELRCDPISGHTALYWYRQSLGQGLEFLIYFQGNSAPDKSGLPSDRFSAERTGGSVSTLTIQRTQQEDSAVYLCASSLVYDGNYGYTFGSGTRLTVV.

CDR3 protein: CASSWARTGGPYEQYF. CDR3 DNA: TGCGCCAGCAGCTGGGCCAGGACAGGAGGTCCATACGAGCAGTACTTC. This chain connects TRBV5-1 to TRBJ2-7; TRBD1 matches at 7 bases. The CDR3 length is 16 residues. Germline CDR1 and CDR2: SGHRS and YFSETQ. J lost 4 bases, V lost 3 bases, and 13 bases had no gene match.

The chain links TRBV2 to TRBJ2-1, with D hard to call. V lost 7 bases, J lost 10 bases, and 5 bases lay in between. The CDR3 is 9 amino acids. Germline assignment: CDR1 SNHLY and CDR2 FYNNEI. CDR3 protein: CASTAEQFF. CDR3 coding DNA: TGTGCCAGCACCGCCGAGCAGTTCTTC.

The CDR3 DNA reads TGTGCCAGCAGTCCGACAGAAATACAGCCCCAGCATTTT. Translated, it gives CASSPTEIQPQHF. The genes are TRBV2 and TRBJ1-5, with TRBD1 as a possible D gene (5 bases). Between the trimmed V and J ends, which lost 5 bases and 7 bases, there was a span of 12 bases. CDR1 and CDR2 (germline): SNHLY, FYNNEI. There are 13 residues in the CDR3.

The rearrangement uses TRBV5-1 and TRBJ2-1; perhaps TRBD2 as D (7 bases). V lost 5 bases to trimming and J lost 1 base, with 19 bases between them. Germline CDR1 and CDR2: SGHRS and YFSETQ. The CDR3 spans 17 residues. As DNA, the CDR3 is TGCGCCAGCAGTTCTGGGGGGGCTCTCAAGTCCTACAATGAGCAGTTCTTC. It codes for CASSSGGALKSYNEQFF.

The chain combines TRBV30 with TRBJ1-1; 7 positions agree with TRBD1. The junction had 13 bases not matched to a gene; V was cut back by 1 base and J by 2 bases. The CDR3 consists of 17 residues. Germline values: CDR1 GTSNPN, CDR2 SVGIG (reference sequence). The CDR3 loop is CAWSGARTGLYNTEAFF. The DNA for the CDR3 is TGTGCCTGGAGTGGTGCCCGGACAGGTTTGTATAACACTGAAGCTTTCTTT. Complete variable domain (other parts from reference TRBV30 and TRBJ1-1): SQTIHQWPATLVQPVGSPLSLECTVEGTSNPNLYWYRQAAGRGLQLLFYSVGIGQISSEVPQNLSASRPQDRQFILSSKKLLLSDSGFYLCAWSGARTGLYNTEAFFGQGTRLTVV.

V usage is TRBV28 and J usage is TRBJ1-6; D not certain. The germline V gene has CDR1 MDHEN and CDR2 SYDVKM. This CDR3 region has 15 residues. V dropped 1 base and J dropped 7 bases, with 11 bases sitting between them. The CDR3 region is CASSLSAGANSPLHF. In DNA form, the CDR3 reads TGTGCCAGCAGTTTATCTGCAGGAGCGAATTCACCCCTCCACTTT.

The chain has TRBV7-9 and TRBJ2-3, with 10 bases lining up with TRBD2. Germline V gene sequence: CDR1 SEHNR, CDR2 FQNEAQ (reference sequence). V lost 2 bases, J lost 4 bases, and 6 bases stayed unmatched. This CDR3 is 16 amino acids long. As DNA, the CDR3 is TGTGCCAGCAGCTTACGGCTAGCGGGAGATTCAGATACGCAGTATTTT. Its protein product is CASSLRLAGDSDTQYF.